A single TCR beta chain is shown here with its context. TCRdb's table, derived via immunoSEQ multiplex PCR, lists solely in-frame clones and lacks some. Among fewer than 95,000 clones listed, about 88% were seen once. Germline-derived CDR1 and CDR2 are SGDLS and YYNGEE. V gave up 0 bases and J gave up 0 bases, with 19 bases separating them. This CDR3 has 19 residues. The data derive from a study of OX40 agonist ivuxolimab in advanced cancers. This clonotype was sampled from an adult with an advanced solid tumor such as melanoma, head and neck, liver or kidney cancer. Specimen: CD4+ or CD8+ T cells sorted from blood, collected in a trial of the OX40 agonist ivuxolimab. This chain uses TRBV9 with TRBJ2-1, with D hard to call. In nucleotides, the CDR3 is TGTGCCAGCAGCGTAGCTTTGACGAACGGTCTTGGCTCCTACAATGAGCAGTTCTTC. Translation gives CASSVALTNGLGSYNEQFF.